The clone carrying this T cell receptor (beta chain) has more than one count but fewer than ten. Its antigen is currently unknown. Sequencing was performed with immunoSEQ multiplex PCR; in TCRdb, only in-frame clones are kept and a portion is missing. This table has 150,000 to 250,000 clones, over 55% appearing once. The V gene end was trimmed by 2 bases and the J gene end by 4 bases; junction bases not matched to a gene: 7. The CDR3 has 15 residues. Germline assignment: CDR1 MNHEY and CDR2 SMNVEV (reference sequence). This specimen comes from a study of cytotoxic CD8 clonotypes in ibrutinib-treated CLL. Overall study findings and caveats: Baseline clonality exceeded age-matched healthy donors and tracked circulating CD8+ T-cell counts.

Material: PBMCs, obtained after 24 months of ibrutinib treatment. The source is a human donor with chronic lymphocytic leukemia. The chain recombines TRBV27 with TRBJ2-7, with 8 bases matching TRBD1. CDR3 region: CASSLTGTGFYEQYF. The CDR3 coding sequence is TGTGCCAGCAGTTTAACCGGGACAGGCTTTTACGAGCAGTACTTC.